This T cell receptor beta chain was captured in a study of post-analysis software for immune sequencing data. The CDR3 spans 11 residues. V gave up 2 bases and J gave up 8 bases, with 6 bases separating them. From germline, CDR1 is LGHNT and CDR2 FRNRAP. Regarding this clonotype: What it binds is not known.

Presence of unique molecular identifiers characterized the TCR beta cDNA libraries. TCRdb used MiXCR to reprocess the PCR reads, holding one entry per CDR3 protein. The sample holds hundreds of thousands of distinct CDR3 sequences, approximately 50% seen once. Overall study findings and caveats: Patients carried roughly 5 TRBV segments more frequently than controls did, and TRBV5-6, TRBV5-1 and TRBV20-1 were among them.

This chain connects TRBV12-5 to TRBJ1-1; D is uncertain. Material for sequencing was blood. The sequence derives from a girl aged 10 to 17 with multiple sclerosis. In nucleotides, the CDR3 is TGTGCTAGTGGTTTGTTGGGGGAAGCTTTCTTT. Translating it yields CASGLLGEAFF.